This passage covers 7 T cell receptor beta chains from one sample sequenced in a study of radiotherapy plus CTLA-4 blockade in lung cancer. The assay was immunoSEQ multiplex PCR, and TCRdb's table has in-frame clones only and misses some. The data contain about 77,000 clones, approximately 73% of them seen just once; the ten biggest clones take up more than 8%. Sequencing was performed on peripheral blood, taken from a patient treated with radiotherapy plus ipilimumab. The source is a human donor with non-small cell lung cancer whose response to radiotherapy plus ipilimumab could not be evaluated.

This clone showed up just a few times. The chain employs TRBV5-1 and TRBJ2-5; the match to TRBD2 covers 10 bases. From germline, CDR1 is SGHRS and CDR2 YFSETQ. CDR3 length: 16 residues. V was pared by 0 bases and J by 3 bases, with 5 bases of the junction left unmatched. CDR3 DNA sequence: TGCGCCAGCAGCTTGGAACGTAGCGGGGGGAAAGAGACCCAGTACTTC. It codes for CASSLERSGGKETQYF.

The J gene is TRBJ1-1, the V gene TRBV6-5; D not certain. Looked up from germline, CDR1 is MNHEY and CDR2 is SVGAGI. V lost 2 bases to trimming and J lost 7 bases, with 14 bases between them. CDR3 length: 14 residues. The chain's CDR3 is CASSYGGGRNEAFF. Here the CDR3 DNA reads TGTGCCAGCAGTTACGGTGGAGGACGGAATGAAGCTTTCTTT.

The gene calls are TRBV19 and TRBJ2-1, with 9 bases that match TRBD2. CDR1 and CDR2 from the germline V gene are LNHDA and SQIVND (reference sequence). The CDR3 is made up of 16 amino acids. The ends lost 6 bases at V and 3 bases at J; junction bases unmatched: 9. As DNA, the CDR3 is TGTGCCAGTAGACTTAGCGGGAGCCCCCTCTACAATGAGCAGTTCTTC. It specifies CASRLSGSPLYNEQFF.

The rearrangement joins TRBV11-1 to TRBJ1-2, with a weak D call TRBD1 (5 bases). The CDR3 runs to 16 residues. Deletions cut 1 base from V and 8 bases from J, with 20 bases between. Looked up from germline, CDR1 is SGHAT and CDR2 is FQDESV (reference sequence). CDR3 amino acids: CASSLEGGVGLSGYTF. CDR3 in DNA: TGTGCCAGCAGCTTAGAAGGAGGGGTAGGCCTCAGCGGCTACACCTTC. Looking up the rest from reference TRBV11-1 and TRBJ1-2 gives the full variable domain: EAEVAQSPRYKITEKSQAVAFWCDPISGHATLYWYRQILGQGPELLVQFQDESVVDDSQLPKDRFSAERLKGVDSTLKIQPAELGDSAMYLCASSLEGGVGLSGYTFGSGTRLTVV.

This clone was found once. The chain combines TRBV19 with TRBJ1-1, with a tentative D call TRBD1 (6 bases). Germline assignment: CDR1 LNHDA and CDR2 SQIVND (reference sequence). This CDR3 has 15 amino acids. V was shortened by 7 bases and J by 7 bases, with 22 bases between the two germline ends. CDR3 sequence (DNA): TGTGCCAGTACCTTAGGGTCCCCAGGGGTATTTGAAGCTTTCTTT. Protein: CASTLGSPGVFEAFF.

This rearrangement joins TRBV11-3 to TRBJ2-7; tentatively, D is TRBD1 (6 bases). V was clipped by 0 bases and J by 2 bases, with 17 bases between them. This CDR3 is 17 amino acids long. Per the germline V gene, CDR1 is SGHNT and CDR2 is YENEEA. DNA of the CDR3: TGTGCCAGCAGCTTAGATGCTACTACAGGGTATGCCTACGAGCAGTACTTC. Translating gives CASSLDATTGYAYEQYF. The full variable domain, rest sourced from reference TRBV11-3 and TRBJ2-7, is EAGVVQSPRYKIIEKKQPVAFWCNPISGHNTLYWYLQNLGQGPELLIRYENEEAVDDSQLPKDRFSAERLKGVDSTLKIQPAELGDSAVYLCASSLDATTGYAYEQYFGPGTRLTVT.

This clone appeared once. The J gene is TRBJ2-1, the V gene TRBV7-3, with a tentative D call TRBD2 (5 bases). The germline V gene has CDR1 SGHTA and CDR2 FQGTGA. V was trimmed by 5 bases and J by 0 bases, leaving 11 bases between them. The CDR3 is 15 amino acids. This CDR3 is CASSHGRDSYNEQFF. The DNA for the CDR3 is TGTGCCAGCAGCCACGGACGGGACTCCTACAATGAGCAGTTCTTC. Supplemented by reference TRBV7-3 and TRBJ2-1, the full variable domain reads GAGVSQTPSNKVTEKGKYVELRCDPISGHTALYWYRQSLGQGPEFLIYFQGTGAADDSGLPNDRFFAVRPEGSVSTLKIQRTERGDSAVYLCASSHGRDSYNEQFFGPGTRLTVL.